Each of the 10 T cell receptor beta chains below was sequenced from the same sample in a study of OX40 agonist ivuxolimab in advanced cancers. This table comes from immunoSEQ multiplex PCR, and its TCRdb copy is limited to in-frame clones, with some not included. The sample shows roughly 75,000 clones, around 90% of them seen only once. The material was CD4+ or CD8+ T cells sorted from blood, obtained in a trial of the OX40 agonist ivuxolimab. These receptors originate from an adult with an advanced solid tumor such as melanoma, head and neck, liver or kidney cancer.

In DNA form, the CDR3 reads TGTGCCAGCAGCTTAGGGCGCACAGATACGCAGTATTTT. Translation gives CASSLGRTDTQYF. This rearrangement joins TRBV7-6 to TRBJ2-3; D remains ambiguous. Germline V gene lookup returns CDR1 SGHVS and CDR2 FNYEAQ. This CDR3 is built from 13 residues. V dropped 1 base and J dropped 1 base, with 3 bases sitting between them.

Only a few counts were recorded for this clone. The same CDR3 can be traced to other DNA sequences in this sample. The V and J genes are TRBV28 and TRBJ1-2, with 9 bases fitting TRBD1. CDR1 is MDHEN and CDR2 is SYDVKM in the germline V gene. V trimming: 5 bases; J trimming: 2 bases; junction bases outside the gene matches: 3. This CDR3 has 14 residues. CDR3 protein: CASSKQGANYGYTF. The CDR3 nucleotides read TGTGCCAGCAGTAAACAGGGGGCGAACTATGGCTACACCTTC.

V gene TRBV9 combines with J gene TRBJ2-2; D gene unclear. Between the trimmed V and J ends, which lost 1 base and 2 bases, there was a span of 6 bases. The V gene's germline CDR1 is SGDLS and CDR2 YYNGEE. The length of the CDR3 is 14 residues. CDR3 in DNA: TGTGCCAGCAGCGTACTAATAAACACCGGGGAGCTGTTTTTT. It translates to CASSVLINTGELFF.

The chain links TRBV6-6 to TRBJ2-2, with D uncertain. V was clipped by 2 bases and J by 4 bases, with 2 bases between them. Germline values: CDR1 MNHNY, CDR2 SVGAGI (reference sequence). The CDR3 runs 12 residues. The CDR3 coding sequence is TGTGCCAGCAGTTACACCACCGGGGAGCTGTTTTTT. Translation gives CASSYTTGELFF.

The chain couples TRBV28 to TRBJ2-2; D perhaps matches TRBD2 (6 bases). The ends were cut back, 1 base at V and 6 bases at J, with 9 bases in the middle. Germline V gene data show CDR1 as MDHEN and CDR2 as SYDVKM. The CDR3 covers 14 residues. The CDR3 region is CASSLSGRSGELFF. In DNA form, the CDR3 reads TGTGCCAGCAGTTTATCAGGGAGGTCCGGGGAGCTGTTTTTT.

The rearrangement joins TRBV2 to TRBJ1-1; TRBD1 might be the D (5 bases). V gave up 6 bases and J gave up 1 base, with 12 bases separating them. The CDR3 is 14 amino acids. The V gene's germline CDR1 is SNHLY and CDR2 FYNNEI. CDR3 in amino acids: CASRPGLTNTEAFF. CDR3 nucleotides: TGTGCCAGCAGGCCGGGACTTACGAACACTGAAGCTTTCTTT.

The chain employs TRBV10-3 and TRBJ1-2; D not resolved. Germline V gives CDR1 ENHRY, CDR2 SYGVKD. V lost 6 bases to trimming and J lost 4 bases, with 12 bases between them. This CDR3 has 13 amino acids. Here the CDR3 DNA reads TGTGCCATCAGCGAGCCGGGCAGCTATGGCTACACCTTC. This translates into CAISEPGSYGYTF.

This chain uses TRBV9 with TRBJ2-3; 7 nucleotides match TRBD1. CDR1 and CDR2 from the germline V gene are SGDLS and YYNGEE. The CDR3 consists of 13 residues. V shed 6 bases and J 2 bases; nucleotides not matched to a gene: 3. The CDR3 sequence: CASTTGPTDTQYF. As DNA, the CDR3 is TGTGCCAGCACGACAGGGCCCACAGATACGCAGTATTTT.

The chain has TRBV6-6 and TRBJ1-5; TRBD1 matches at 8 bases. With V trimmed by 6 bases and J by 5 bases, 6 bases remained unmatched. The CDR3 sequence is 14 residues long. CDR1 is MNHNY and CDR2 is SVGAGI in the germline V gene (reference sequence). CDR3 amino acids: CASSLDREDQPQHF. Here the CDR3 DNA reads TGTGCCAGCAGCCTGGACAGGGAGGATCAGCCCCAGCATTTT.

The chain is built from TRBV11-1 and TRBJ2-1; D is unresolved. Germline V lookup: CDR1 SGHAT, CDR2 FQDESV (reference sequence). The CDR3 is 13 amino acids. Trimming removed 2 bases at V and 8 bases at J, with 10 bases between. CDR3 bases: TGTGCCAGCAGCTTAAATGCTTTCGATGAGCAGTTCTTC. Its protein is CASSLNAFDEQFF.